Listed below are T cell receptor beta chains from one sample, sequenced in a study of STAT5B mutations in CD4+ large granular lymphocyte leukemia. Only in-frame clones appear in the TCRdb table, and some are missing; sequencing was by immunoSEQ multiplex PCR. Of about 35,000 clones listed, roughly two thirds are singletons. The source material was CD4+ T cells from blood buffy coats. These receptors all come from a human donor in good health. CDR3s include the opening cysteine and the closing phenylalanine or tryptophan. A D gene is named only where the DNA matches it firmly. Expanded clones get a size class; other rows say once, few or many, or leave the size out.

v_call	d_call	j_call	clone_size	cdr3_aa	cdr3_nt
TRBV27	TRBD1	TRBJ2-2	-	CASRWTGGSGELFF	TGTGCCAGCAGATGGACAGGGGGCAGCGGGGAGCTGTTTTTT
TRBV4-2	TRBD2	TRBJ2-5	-	CASSQNIVASGGVETQYF	TGTGCCAGCAGCCAAAATATCGTGGCTAGCGGGGGGGTAGAGACCCAGTACTTC
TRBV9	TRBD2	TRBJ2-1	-	CASSVGGLAYDEQFF	TGTGCCAGCAGCGTAGGGGGACTAGCTTACGATGAGCAGTTCTTC
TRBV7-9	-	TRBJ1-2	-	CASSFPGGIYGYTF	TGTGCCAGCAGCTTCCCGGGGGGGATCTATGGCTACACCTTC
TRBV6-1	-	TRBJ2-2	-	CASSEGTANTGELFF	TGTGCCAGCAGTGAAGGGACAGCTAACACCGGGGAGCTGTTTTTT
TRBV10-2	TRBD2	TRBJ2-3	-	CASRASGGSTQYF	TGCGCCAGCAGAGCTAGCGGGGGTTCTACGCAGTATTTT
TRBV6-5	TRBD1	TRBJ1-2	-	CATQQGGEGYTF	TGTGCCACCCAACAGGGGGGGGAGGGCTACACCTTC
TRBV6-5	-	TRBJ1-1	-	CASSRLDDTEAFF	TGTGCCAGCAGCCGGCTGGACGACACTGAAGCTTTCTTT
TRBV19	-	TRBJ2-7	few	CASSEQLAYEQYF	TGTGCCAGTAGTGAACAACTGGCCTACGAGCAGTACTTC
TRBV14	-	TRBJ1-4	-	CASSQDMGRKLFF	TGTGCCAGCAGCCAAGATATGGGCAGAAAACTGTTTTTT
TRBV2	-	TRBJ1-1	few	CASSRGTEAFF	TGTGCCAGCAGTAGGGGCACTGAAGCTTTCTTT
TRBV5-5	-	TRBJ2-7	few	CASSLSGESSYEQYF	TGTGCCAGCAGCTTGTCCGGGGAAAGCTCCTACGAGCAGTACTTC
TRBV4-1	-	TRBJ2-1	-	CASQPGPFGGDEQFF	TGCGCCAGCCAACCGGGACCCTTTGGGGGCGATGAGCAGTTCTTC
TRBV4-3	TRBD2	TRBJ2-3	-	CASSQEISGGFGTDTQYF	TGCGCCAGCAGCCAAGAAATTAGCGGGGGATTCGGCACAGATACGCAGTATTTT
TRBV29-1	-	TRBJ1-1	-	CSVGQNTEAFF	TGCAGCGTGGGACAGAACACTGAAGCTTTCTTT
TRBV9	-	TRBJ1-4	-	CASSVGLQSNEKLFF	TGTGCCAGCAGCGTAGGTCTACAGAGTAATGAAAAACTGTTTTTT
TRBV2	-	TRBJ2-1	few	CASGRGNEQFF	TGTGCCAGCGGAAGGGGCAATGAGCAGTTCTTC
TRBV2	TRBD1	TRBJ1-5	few	CASSEGRQGAGQPQHF	TGTGCCAGCAGTGAAGGGAGACAGGGGGCGGGACAGCCCCAGCATTTT
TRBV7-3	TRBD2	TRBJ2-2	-	CASSLTPSGVGGELFF	TGTGCCAGCAGCTTAACCCCTAGCGGGGTTGGCGGGGAGCTGTTTTTT
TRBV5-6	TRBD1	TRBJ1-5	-	CASSGTGGVNQPQHF	TGTGCCAGCAGCGGGACAGGGGGGGTTAATCAGCCCCAGCATTTT
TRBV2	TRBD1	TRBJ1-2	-	CASSEKRQGNYGYTF	TGTGCCAGCAGTGAAAAGCGACAGGGTAACTATGGCTACACCTTC
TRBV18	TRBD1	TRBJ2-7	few	CASSPGQQGAGEQYF	TGTGCCAGCTCGCCGGGGCAACAGGGGGCGGGCGAGCAGTACTTC
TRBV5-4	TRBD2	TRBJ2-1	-	CASSQDSGEYNEQFF	TGTGCCAGCAGCCAGGATAGCGGGGAGTACAATGAGCAGTTCTTC
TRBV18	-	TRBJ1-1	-	CASSPGATVNTEAFF	TGTGCCAGCTCACCAGGGGCAACAGTGAACACTGAAGCTTTCTTT
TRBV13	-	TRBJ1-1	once	CASSLTGNTEAFF	TGTGCCAGCAGCTTAACTGGGAACACTGAAGCTTTCTTT
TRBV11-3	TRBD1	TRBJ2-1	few	CASSGTDYNEQFF	TGTGCCAGCAGCGGGACAGACTACAATGAGCAGTTCTTC
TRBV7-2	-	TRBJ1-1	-	CASSLDGGEAFF	TGTGCCAGCAGCTTAGACGGAGGGGAAGCTTTCTTT
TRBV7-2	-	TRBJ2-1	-	CASSLAPGSSYNEQFF	TGTGCCAGCAGCTTAGCTCCAGGGAGCTCCTACAATGAGCAGTTCTTC
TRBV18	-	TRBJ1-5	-	CASSPQSGWDQPQHF	TGTGCCAGCTCACCACAGTCAGGGTGGGATCAGCCCCAGCATTTT
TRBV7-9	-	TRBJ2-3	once	CASSLARVGTDTQYF	TGTGCCAGCAGCTTAGCACGGGTAGGGACAGATACGCAGTATTTT
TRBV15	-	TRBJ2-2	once	CATSRGRGQGGELFF	TGTGCCACCAGCAGAGGGAGGGGGCAGGGCGGGGAGCTGTTTTTT
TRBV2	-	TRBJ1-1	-	CASRSGELHTEAFF	TGTGCCAGCAGATCGGGGGAATTGCACACTGAAGCTTTCTTT
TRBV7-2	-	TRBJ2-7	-	CASSLALGRGYEQYF	TGTGCCAGCAGCTTAGCTTTAGGCAGGGGTTACGAGCAGTACTTC
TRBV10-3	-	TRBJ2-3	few	CAMGLDTDTQYF	TGTGCCATGGGACTCGACACAGATACGCAGTATTTT
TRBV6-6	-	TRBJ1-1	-	CASSYTRGGRNTEAFF	TGTGCCAGCAGTTATACCCGGGGGGGCCGGAACACTGAAGCTTTCTTT
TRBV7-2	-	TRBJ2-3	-	CASSFPWDTQYF	TGTGCCAGCAGCTTCCCTTGGGATACGCAGTATTTT
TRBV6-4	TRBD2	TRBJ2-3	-	CASSETSGETTQYF	TGTGCCAGCAGTGAAACAAGCGGGGAAACTACGCAGTATTTT
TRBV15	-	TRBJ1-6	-	CATSRDKTPLHF	TGTGCCACCAGCAGAGATAAAACACCCCTCCACTTT
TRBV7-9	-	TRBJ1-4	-	CASSFAVGPTDEKLFF	TGTGCCAGCAGCTTCGCCGTGGGGCCCACGGATGAAAAACTGTTTTTT
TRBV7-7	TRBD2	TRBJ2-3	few	CASSPYSGGSTDTQYF	TGTGCTAGCAGCCCGTATAGCGGGGGGAGCACAGATACGCAGTATTTT
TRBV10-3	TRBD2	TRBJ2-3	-	CAIRGGIGDTQYF	TGTGCCATCAGGGGGGGGATCGGAGATACGCAGTATTTT
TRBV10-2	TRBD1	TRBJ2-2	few	CASSERTGDTGELFF	TGCGCCAGCAGTGAAAGGACAGGGGACACCGGGGAGCTGTTTTTT
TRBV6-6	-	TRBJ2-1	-	CASSLPQGHEQFF	TGTGCCAGCAGCCTCCCCCAGGGTCATGAGCAGTTCTTC
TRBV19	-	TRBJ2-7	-	CASSIIPGYEQYF	TGTGCCAGTAGTATAATACCCGGGTACGAGCAGTACTTC
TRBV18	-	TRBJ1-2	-	CASYPYDGYGYTF	TGTGCCAGTTATCCGTATGACGGATATGGCTACACCTTC
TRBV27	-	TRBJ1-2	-	CASSPRQLGYGYTF	TGTGCCAGCAGCCCCCGGCAGTTGGGATATGGCTACACCTTC
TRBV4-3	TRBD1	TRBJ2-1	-	CASSQEYGTGGQVQFF	TGCGCCAGCAGCCAAGAATATGGGACAGGGGGCCAGGTGCAGTTCTTC
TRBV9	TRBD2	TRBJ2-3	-	CASSATSGGYTDTQYF	TGTGCCAGCAGCGCGACTAGCGGGGGGTACACAGATACGCAGTATTTT
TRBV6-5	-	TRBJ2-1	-	CASSFAQGPYNEQFF	TGTGCCAGCAGTTTTGCACAGGGTCCATACAATGAGCAGTTCTTC
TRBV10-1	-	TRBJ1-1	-	CASSHGGTNTEAFF	TGCGCCAGCAGTCATGGGGGGACGAACACTGAAGCTTTCTTT
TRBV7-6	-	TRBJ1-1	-	CASSLGEMNTEAFF	TGTGCCAGCAGCTTAGGGGAGATGAACACTGAAGCTTTCTTT
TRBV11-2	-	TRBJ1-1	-	CASSLAGMNTEAFF	TGTGCCAGCAGCTTAGCCGGGATGAACACTGAAGCTTTCTTT
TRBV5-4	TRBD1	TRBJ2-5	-	CASSSRDRGYETQYF	TGTGCCAGCAGCTCCCGGGACAGGGGTTACGAGACCCAGTACTTC
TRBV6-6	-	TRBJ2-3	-	CASSAFGSDTQYF	TGTGCCAGCAGTGCCTTCGGTTCAGATACGCAGTATTTT
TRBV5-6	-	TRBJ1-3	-	CASSQGVVGNTIYF	TGTGCCAGCAGCCAAGGGGTGGTAGGAAACACCATATATTTT
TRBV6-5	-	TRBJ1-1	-	CASSPPGPNTEAFF	TGTGCCAGCAGTCCCCCGGGTCCGAACACTGAAGCTTTCTTT
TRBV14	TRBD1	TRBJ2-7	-	CASSPRDRGYEQYF	TGTGCCAGCAGCCCACGGGACAGGGGGTACGAGCAGTACTTC
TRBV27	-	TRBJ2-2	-	CASSLTLKTGELFF	TGTGCCAGCAGTTTAACGCTAAAGACCGGGGAGCTGTTTTTT
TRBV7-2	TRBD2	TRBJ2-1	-	CASSLRLAGAGEQFF	TGTGCCAGCAGCTTAAGGCTAGCGGGGGCGGGTGAGCAGTTCTTC
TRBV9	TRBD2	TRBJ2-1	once	CASSPGGLAGAPSSYNEQFF	TGTGCCAGCAGCCCGGGGGGGCTAGCGGGGGCTCCTAGCTCCTACAATGAGCAGTTCTTC